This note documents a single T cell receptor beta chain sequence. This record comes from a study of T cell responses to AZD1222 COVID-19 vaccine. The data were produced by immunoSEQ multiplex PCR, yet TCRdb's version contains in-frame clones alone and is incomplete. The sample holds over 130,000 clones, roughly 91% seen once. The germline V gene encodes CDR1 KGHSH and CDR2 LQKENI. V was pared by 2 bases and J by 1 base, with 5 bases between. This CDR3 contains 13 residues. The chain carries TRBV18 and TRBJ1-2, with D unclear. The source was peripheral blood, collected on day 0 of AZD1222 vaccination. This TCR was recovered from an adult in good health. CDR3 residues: CASSPKGNYGYTF. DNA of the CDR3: TGTGCCAGCTCACCAAAGGGTAACTATGGCTACACCTTC.